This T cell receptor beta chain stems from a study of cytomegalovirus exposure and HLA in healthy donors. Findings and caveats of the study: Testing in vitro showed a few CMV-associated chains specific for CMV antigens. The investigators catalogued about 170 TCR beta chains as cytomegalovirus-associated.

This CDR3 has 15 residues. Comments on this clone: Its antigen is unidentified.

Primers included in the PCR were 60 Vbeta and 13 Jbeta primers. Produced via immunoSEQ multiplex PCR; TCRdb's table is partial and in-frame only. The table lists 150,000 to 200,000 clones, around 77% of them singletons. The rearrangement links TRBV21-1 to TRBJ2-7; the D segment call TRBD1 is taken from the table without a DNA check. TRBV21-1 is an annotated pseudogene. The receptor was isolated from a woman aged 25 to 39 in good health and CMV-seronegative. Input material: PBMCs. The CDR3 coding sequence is TGTGCCAGCAGCAAAGACAAGTCGTGTCCCCACGAGCAGTACTTC. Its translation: CASSKDKSCPHEQYF.